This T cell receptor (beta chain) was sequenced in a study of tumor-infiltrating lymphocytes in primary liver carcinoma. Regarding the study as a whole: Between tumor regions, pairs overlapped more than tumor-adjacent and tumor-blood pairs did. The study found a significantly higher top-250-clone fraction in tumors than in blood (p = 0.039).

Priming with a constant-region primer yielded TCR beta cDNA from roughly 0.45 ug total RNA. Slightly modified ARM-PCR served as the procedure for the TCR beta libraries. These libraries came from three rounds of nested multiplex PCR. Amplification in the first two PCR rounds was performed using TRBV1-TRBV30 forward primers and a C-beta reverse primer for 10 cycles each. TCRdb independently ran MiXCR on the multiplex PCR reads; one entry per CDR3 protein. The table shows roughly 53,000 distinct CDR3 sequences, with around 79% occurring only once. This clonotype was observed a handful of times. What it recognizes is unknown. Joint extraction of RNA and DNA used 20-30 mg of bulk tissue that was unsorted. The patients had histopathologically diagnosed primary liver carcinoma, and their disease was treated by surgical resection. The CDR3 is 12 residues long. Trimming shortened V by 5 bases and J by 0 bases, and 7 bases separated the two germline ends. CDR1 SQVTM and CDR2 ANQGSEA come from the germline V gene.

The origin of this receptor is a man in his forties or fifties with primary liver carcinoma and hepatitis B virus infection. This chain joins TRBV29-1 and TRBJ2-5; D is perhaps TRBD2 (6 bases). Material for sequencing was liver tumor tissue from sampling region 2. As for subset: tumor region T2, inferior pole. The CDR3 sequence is CSVWDYQETQYF. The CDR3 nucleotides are TGCAGCGTTTGGGACTACCAAGAGACCCAGTACTTC.